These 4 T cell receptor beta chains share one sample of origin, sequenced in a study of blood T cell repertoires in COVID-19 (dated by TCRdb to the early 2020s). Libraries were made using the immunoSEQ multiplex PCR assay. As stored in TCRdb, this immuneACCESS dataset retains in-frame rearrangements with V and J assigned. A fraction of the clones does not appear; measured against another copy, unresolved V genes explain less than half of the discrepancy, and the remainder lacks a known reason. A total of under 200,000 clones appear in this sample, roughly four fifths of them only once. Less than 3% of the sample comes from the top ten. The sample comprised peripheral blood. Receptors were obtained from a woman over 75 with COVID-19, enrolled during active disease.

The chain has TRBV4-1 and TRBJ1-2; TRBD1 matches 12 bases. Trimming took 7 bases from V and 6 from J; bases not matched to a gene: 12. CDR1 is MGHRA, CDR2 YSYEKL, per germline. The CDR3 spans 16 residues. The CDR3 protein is CASNIGTGGASNGYTF. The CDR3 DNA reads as TGCGCCAGCAACATAGGGACAGGGGGCGCTTCGAATGGCTACACCTTC.

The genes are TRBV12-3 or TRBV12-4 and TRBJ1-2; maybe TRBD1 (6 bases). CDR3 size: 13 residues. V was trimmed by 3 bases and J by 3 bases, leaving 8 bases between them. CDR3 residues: CASSLDRYYGYTF. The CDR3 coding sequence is TGTGCCAGCAGTTTGGACAGATACTATGGCTACACCTTC.

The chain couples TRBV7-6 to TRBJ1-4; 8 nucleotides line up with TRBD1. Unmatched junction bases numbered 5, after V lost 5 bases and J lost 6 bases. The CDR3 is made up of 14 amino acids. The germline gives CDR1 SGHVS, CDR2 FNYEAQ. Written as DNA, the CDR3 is TGTGCCAGCAGCCCGGACAGGGTGGATGAAAAACTGTTTTTT. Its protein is CASSPDRVDEKLFF.

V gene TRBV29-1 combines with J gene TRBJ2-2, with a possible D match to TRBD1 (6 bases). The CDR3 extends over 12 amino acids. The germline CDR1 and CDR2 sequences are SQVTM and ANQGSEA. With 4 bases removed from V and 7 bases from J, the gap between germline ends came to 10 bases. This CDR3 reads CSVVQGVGELFF. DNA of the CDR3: TGCAGCGTTGTACAGGGAGTCGGGGAGCTGTTTTTT.